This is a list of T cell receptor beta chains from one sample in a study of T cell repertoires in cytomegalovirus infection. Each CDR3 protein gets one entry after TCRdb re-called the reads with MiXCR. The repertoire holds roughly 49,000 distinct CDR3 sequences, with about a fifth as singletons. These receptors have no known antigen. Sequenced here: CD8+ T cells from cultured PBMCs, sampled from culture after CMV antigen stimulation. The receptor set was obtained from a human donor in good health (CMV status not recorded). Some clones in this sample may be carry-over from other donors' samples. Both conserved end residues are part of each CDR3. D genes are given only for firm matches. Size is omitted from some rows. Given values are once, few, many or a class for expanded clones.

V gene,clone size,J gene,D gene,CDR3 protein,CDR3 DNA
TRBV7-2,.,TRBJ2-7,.,CASSLTGIPHYEQYF,TGTGCCAGCAGCTTAACAGGGATCCCACATTACGAGCAGTACTTC
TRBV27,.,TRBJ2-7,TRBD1,CASRQGPVYEQYF,TGTGCCAGCAGACAGGGGCCGGTCTACGAGCAGTACTTC
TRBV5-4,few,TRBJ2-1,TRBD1,CASSRSRDRGTEQFF,TGTGCCAGCAGCCGTTCCCGGGACAGGGGGACCGAGCAGTTCTTC
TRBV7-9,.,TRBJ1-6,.,CASSYLGPNSPLHF,TGTGCCAGCAGCTACCTGGGACCAAATTCACCCCTCCACTTT
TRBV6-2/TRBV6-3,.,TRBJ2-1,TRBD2,CASSYRTSEYNEQFF,TGTGCCAGCAGTTATCGGACTAGCGAATACAATGAGCAGTTCTTC
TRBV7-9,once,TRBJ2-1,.,CASSRGAVNEQFF,TGTGCCAGCAGCAGAGGGGCTGTTAATGAGCAGTTCTTC
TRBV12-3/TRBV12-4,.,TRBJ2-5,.,CASSTRQEQETQYF,TGTGCCAGCAGTACGAGACAGGAGCAAGAGACCCAGTACTTC
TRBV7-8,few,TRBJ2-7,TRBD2,CASSLGTSGLYEQYF,TGTGCCAGCAGCCTCGGGACTAGCGGGTTATACGAGCAGTACTTC
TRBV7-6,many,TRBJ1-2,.,CASSLEMYGGMAGYTF,TGTGCCAGCAGCTTAGAGATGTACGGAGGAATGGCTGGCTACACCTTC
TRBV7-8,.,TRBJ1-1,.,CASSLSGTTEAFF,TGTGCCAGCAGCTTATCGGGGACCACTGAAGCTTTCTTT
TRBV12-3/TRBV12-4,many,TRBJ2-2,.,CASSLASGPGELFF,TGTGCCAGCAGTTTAGCTTCCGGACCCGGGGAGCTGTTTTTT
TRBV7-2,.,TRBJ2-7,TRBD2,CASSLETSEYEQYF,TGTGCCAGCAGTTTAGAGACTAGCGAATACGAGCAGTACTTC
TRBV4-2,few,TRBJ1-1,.,CASSQEGRTEAFF,TGTGCCAGCAGCCAAGAGGGGAGAACTGAAGCTTTCTTT
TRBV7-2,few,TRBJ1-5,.,CASSLSGGNQPQHF,TGTGCCAGCAGCTTATCCGGCGGCAATCAGCCCCAGCATTTT
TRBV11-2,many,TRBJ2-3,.,CASSLGTSTDTQYF,TGTGCCAGCAGCTTGGGTACCTCCACAGATACGCAGTATTTT
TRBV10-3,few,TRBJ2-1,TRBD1,CAIRQGEDEQFF,TGTGCCATCAGACAGGGGGAGGATGAGCAGTTCTTC
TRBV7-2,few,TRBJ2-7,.,CASSWMGSYEQYF,TGTGCCAGCAGCTGGATGGGGTCCTACGAGCAGTACTTC
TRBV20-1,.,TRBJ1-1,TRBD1,CSARDTGTGALAFF,TGCAGTGCTAGAGACACCGGGACAGGGGCCCTGGCTTTCTTT
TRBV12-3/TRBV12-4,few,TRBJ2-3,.,CASSLGGATDTQYF,TGTGCCAGCAGTTTAGGGGGGGCCACAGATACGCAGTATTTT
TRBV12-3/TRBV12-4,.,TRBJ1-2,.,CASSLGAYGYTF,TGTGCCAGCAGTTTGGGAGCCTATGGCTACACCTTC
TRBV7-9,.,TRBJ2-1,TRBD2,CASSLGASGNYNEQFF,TGTGCCAGCAGCTTAGGGGCTAGCGGTAATTACAATGAGCAGTTCTTC
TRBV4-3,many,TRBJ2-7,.,CASSQERGSYEQYF,TGCGCCAGCAGCCAAGAGAGGGGTTCCTACGAGCAGTACTTC
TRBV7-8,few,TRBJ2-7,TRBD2,CASSPASGTHEQYF,TGTGCCAGCAGCCCCGCTAGCGGGACCCACGAGCAGTACTTC
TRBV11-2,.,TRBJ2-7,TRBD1,CASSFGTGWYEQYF,TGTGCCAGCAGCTTTGGGACAGGGTGGTACGAGCAGTACTTC
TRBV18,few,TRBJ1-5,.,CASSPYPDSNQPQHF,TGTGCCAGCTCACCCTACCCAGATAGCAATCAGCCCCAGCATTTT
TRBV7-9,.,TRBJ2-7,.,CASSLGGASSYEQYF,TGTGCCAGCAGCTTAGGGGGAGCTAGCTCCTACGAGCAGTACTTC
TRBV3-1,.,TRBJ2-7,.,CASSQGVGSYEQYF,TGTGCCAGCAGCCAAGGGGTGGGGTCCTACGAGCAGTACTTC
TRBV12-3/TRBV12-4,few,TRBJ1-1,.,CASSDPMETEAFF,TGTGCCAGCAGCGATCCAATGGAGACTGAAGCTTTCTTT
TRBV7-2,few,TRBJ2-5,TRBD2,CASSSLAGGYQETQYF,TGTGCCAGCAGCTCTCTAGCGGGAGGATACCAAGAGACCCAGTACTTC
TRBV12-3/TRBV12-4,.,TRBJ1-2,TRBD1,CASSLRVQGASLESNYGYTF,TGTGCCAGCAGTTTAAGGGTGCAGGGGGCTTCTCTCGAATCTAACTATGGCTACACCTTC
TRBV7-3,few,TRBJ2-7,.,CASSLIHRPGDEQYF,TGTGCCAGCAGCTTAATCCACAGGCCCGGGGACGAGCAGTACTTC
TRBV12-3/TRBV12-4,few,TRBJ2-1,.,CASSRGVAFNEQFF,TGTGCCAGCAGCCGCGGGGTGGCCTTCAATGAGCAGTTCTTC
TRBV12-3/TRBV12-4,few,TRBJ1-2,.,CASSLPGYGYTF,TGTGCCAGCAGCCTCCCAGGGTATGGCTACACCTTC
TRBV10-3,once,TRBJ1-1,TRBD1,CAISDSGTVAFF,TGTGCCATCAGTGACTCCGGGACAGTGGCTTTCTTT
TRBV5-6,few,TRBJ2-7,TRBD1,CARGTGCFYEQYF,TGTGCCAGGGGGACAGGGTGTTTCTACGAGCAGTACTTC
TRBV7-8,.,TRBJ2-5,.,CASSLFWGFEETQYF,TGTGCCAGCAGCTTATTTTGGGGGTTTGAGGAGACCCAGTACTTC
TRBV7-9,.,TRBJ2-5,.,CASMRAAQETQYF,TGTGCCAGCATGCGGGCAGCCCAAGAGACCCAGTACTTC
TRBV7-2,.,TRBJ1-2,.,CASSHWETGDGYTF,TGTGCCAGCAGCCACTGGGAGACAGGTGACGGCTACACCTTC
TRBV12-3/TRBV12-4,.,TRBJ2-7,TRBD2,CASSLIAGVPRKEQYF,TGTGCCAGCAGTTTAATAGCGGGAGTCCCCCGGAAGGAGCAGTACTTC
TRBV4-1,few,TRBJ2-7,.,CASSQDPYEQYF,TGCGCCAGCAGCCAAGACCCCTACGAGCAGTACTTC
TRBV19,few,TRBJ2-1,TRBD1,CASSGQGLGNEQFF,TGTGCCAGTAGTGGACAGGGTTTAGGCAATGAGCAGTTCTTC
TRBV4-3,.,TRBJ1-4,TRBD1,CASRPGTGPNEKLFF,TGCGCCAGCAGACCCGGGACAGGGCCTAATGAAAAACTGTTTTTT
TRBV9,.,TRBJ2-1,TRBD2,CASSVSGGASYNEQFF,TGTGCCAGCAGCGTAAGCGGGGGGGCCTCCTACAATGAGCAGTTCTTC
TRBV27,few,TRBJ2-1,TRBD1,CASSRQGWYNEQFF,TGTGCCAGCAGTCGACAGGGATGGTACAATGAGCAGTTCTTC